This T cell receptor beta chain came from a study of blood T cell repertoires in COVID-19. The wider study: The United States, Italy and Spain were the sources of the acute and convalescent COVID-19 samples. T cells, B-cell-depleted T cells, or PBMCs supplied cDNA or gDNA.

V shed 3 bases, J shed 1 base, and the junction held 4 bases outside the gene matches. CDR3 length equals 15 residues. CDR1 and CDR2 from the germline V gene are DFQATT and SNEGSKA (reference sequence). The authors' processing: Using reference gene primer amplification, nucleated cell counts were estimated. Some clones are missing from TCRdb's copy, which holds only in-frame ones; the method was immunoSEQ multiplex PCR. V and J calls and clone size come straight from that table; D and trimming were deduced from the DNA. The sample has about 240,000 clones; roughly 80% are singletons. This clone was picked up one time.

This clonotype originated in a woman aged 80 or older with acute or convalescent COVID-19. Sequenced material: peripheral blood. The chain uses TRBV20-1 and TRBJ1-5; 9 nucleotides align to TRBD1. CDR3 protein: CSASPTGGSNQPQHF. In nucleotides, the CDR3 is TGCAGTGCTAGTCCAACAGGGGGCAGCAATCAGCCCCAGCATTTT.